The clone carrying this T cell receptor (beta chain) was seen at least ten times. The antigen is not known. The entry originates in a study of regulatory T cells in long-lasting Graves disease. Relying on iRepertoire HTBI primers and Arm-PCR of CDR3 regions, the team built TCR beta libraries. From the multiplex PCR reads, TCRdb called clonotypes with MiXCR, one entry per CDR3 protein. The sample yields roughly 560,000 distinct CDR3 sequences, around 12% seen once. General study findings and limits: In persistent patients, shared public clonotypes (roughly 2,700) outnumbered those in new patients (approximately 880). The small sample size may have reduced accuracy.

Time point reported: newly diagnosed GD, antithyroid drugs for less than 3 months. Extracted PBMC RNA gave rise to the TCR library. Each of the patients was recruited from an endocrinology department situated in Xi'an, China. The V end was cut by 0 bases, the J end by 1 base, with 15 bases between. This CDR3 is 16 amino acids long. CDR1 and CDR2 (germline): GTSNPN, SVGIG (reference sequence). These same data were also listed under a study on T cells in Graves' hyperthyroidism and ophthalmopathy. That study adds: From stable hyperthyroidism, ophthalmopathy was set apart by a 13 V-J model.

The sequence was obtained from a woman aged 25 to 39 with Graves disease. The chain is built from TRBV30 and TRBJ2-5; D not resolved. The sequenced sample was peripheral blood mononuclear cells (PBMCs), obtained at new diagnosis, from a patient treated with antithyroid drugs. The CDR3 DNA follows: TGTGCCTGGAGTGTACGAGGATCGGCTATCCAAGAGACCCAGTACTTC. This encodes CAWSVRGSAIQETQYF.